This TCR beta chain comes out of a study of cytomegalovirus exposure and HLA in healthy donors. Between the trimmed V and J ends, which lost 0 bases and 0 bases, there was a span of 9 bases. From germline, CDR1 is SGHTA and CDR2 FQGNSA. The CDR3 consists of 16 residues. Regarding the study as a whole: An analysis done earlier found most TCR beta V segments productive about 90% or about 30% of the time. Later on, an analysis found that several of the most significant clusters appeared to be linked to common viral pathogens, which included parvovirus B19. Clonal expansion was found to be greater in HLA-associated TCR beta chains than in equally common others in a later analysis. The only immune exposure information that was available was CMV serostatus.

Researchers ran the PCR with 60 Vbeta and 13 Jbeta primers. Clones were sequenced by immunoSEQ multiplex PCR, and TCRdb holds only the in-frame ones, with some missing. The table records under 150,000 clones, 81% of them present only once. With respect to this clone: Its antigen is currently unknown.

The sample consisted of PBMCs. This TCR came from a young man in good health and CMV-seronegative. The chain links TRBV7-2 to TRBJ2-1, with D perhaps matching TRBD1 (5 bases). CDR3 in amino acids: CASSLAGEVSYNEQFF. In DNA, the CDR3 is TGTGCCAGCAGCTTAGCAGGGGAAGTCTCCTACAATGAGCAGTTCTTC.